One sample yielded the 2 T cell receptor beta chains listed below, sequenced in a study of T cell responses to AZD1222 COVID-19 vaccine. Assay used: immunoSEQ multiplex PCR; TCRdb lists only in-frame clones, some missing. Among about 160,000 clones listed, 92% were seen once. Sequenced material: peripheral blood, taken on day 0 of MenACWY control vaccination. These receptors originate from an adult in good health.

The chain recombines TRBV27 with TRBJ2-2; 13 nucleotides agree with TRBD2. The germline CDR1 and CDR2 sequences are MNHEY and SMNVEV (reference sequence). The CDR3 contains 16 residues. The V segment lost 5 bases and the J segment 13 bases; nucleotides outside the gene matches: 13. The CDR3 reads CASSLPGLAGPRALFF. CDR3 coding DNA: TGTGCCAGCAGTCTACCGGGACTAGCGGGACCTAGGGCGCTGTTTTTT.

This chain links TRBV6-2 or TRBV6-3 with TRBJ2-7, with D perhaps matching TRBD2 (5 bases). V was pared by 5 bases and J by 6 bases, with 23 bases between. CDR1 is MNHEY and CDR2 is SVGEGT in the germline V gene. The CDR3 consists of 16 residues. CDR3 protein: CASSPLLFGLASEQYF. For the CDR3, the DNA is TGTGCCAGCAGTCCCCTTTTATTCGGGCTAGCCTCCGAGCAGTACTTC.